One TCR beta chain is described in this entry. CDR1 and CDR2 (germline): SGHDT, YYEEEE. Trimming cost V 4 bases and J 5 bases, with 17 bases left between them. The CDR3 sequence is 15 residues long. This sample was included in a study of blood T cells in healthy people across ages. Through a sample-barcoded 5' primer and a J-beta primer mix, a second PCR was run for about 6 to 11 cycles. TCRdb reprocessed the 5' RACE reads via MiXCR and lists one record per CDR3 protein. The repertoire holds about 970,000 distinct CDR3 sequences, with roughly half as singletons. The sample taken for sequencing was blood. The chain employs TRBV5-6 and TRBJ2-3; a possible D gene is TRBD2 (6 bases). This receptor was identified in a woman in her fifties or sixties in good health. The CDR3 is CASSPESRDVDTQYF. The CDR3 DNA follows: TGTGCCAGCAGCCCTGAGTCGCGGGATGTAGATACGCAGTATTTT. The complete variable domain, with remaining parts taken from reference TRBV5-6 and TRBJ2-3, reads DAGVTQSPTHLIKTRGQQVTLRCSPKSGHDTVSWYQQALGQGPQFIFQYYEEEERQRGNFPDRFSGHQFPNYSSELNVNALLLGDSALYLCASSPESRDVDTQYFGPGTRLTVL.